The present T cell receptor beta chain was sequenced within a study of CD8 T cells in ankylosing spondylitis. Notes on the study in general: The study looked at matched synovial fluid samples from ankylosing spondylitis patients. Disease-linked clones were reported to be significantly enriched there. Reports of some motif variants in reactive arthritis synovial fluid and blood predate this one. Blood of patients with ankylosing spondylitis appeared to be characterized by a TCR beta motif of several highly homologous variants.

A note on this clonotype: The antigen is not known.

The TCR beta libraries were generated through quantitative 5'-RACE incorporating molecular barcodes. One entry per CDR3 protein results from TCRdb running MiXCR on the 5' RACE reads. This sample carries under 950,000 distinct CDR3 sequences, over 15% of them seen once, and the ten largest clones take 15% to 20%. The CDR3 sequence is 14 residues long. Germline V gene sequence: CDR1 MNHEY, CDR2 SVGEGT. Trimming shortened V by 8 bases and J by 2 bases, and 13 bases separated the two germline ends. The specimen sequenced was blood, either unsorted or a sorted T cell fraction (not recorded which). V gene TRBV6-2 or TRBV6-3 combines with J gene TRBJ1-3, with D tentatively TRBD1 (6 bases). The sequence derives from a male donor with ankylosing spondylitis. CDR3 region: CASEGSGAGNTIYF. In DNA form, the CDR3 reads TGTGCCAGCGAGGGTTCAGGGGCTGGAAACACCATATATTTT.